The entry below describes one T cell receptor (beta chain). Its antigen is as yet unknown. Clones were sequenced by immunoSEQ multiplex PCR, and TCRdb holds only the in-frame ones, with some missing. The sample consists of 50,000 to 60,000 clones, 70% to 85% of them appearing once. Patients had chemo-refractory metastatic non-small-cell lung cancer and received focal radiation plus CTLA-4 blockade that used ipilimumab. This sample is part of a study of radiotherapy plus CTLA-4 blockade in lung cancer. Across the whole study: Objective response was observed in roughly 20% of patients, and disease control in roughly 33%.

Germline values: CDR1 MDHEN, CDR2 SYDVKM. This CDR3 comprises 14 residues. V was pared by 6 bases and J by 8 bases, with 19 bases between. Study-level points and caveats: With interferon-beta, early dynamics of blood T cell clones were reported to best predict response. Peripheral blood showed expansion of tumor-derived TCR clones after radiotherapy and ipilimumab.

The sample consisted of peripheral blood, taken from a patient treated with radiotherapy plus ipilimumab. This rearrangement joins TRBV28 to TRBJ1-1; D may be TRBD1 (6 bases). The source of this sequence is a human donor with non-small cell lung cancer whose response to radiotherapy plus ipilimumab could not be evaluated. The CDR3 loop is CASRISGGTTEAFF. The CDR3, as DNA: TGTGCCAGCAGGATCTCGGGAGGGACAACGGAAGCTTTCTTT.